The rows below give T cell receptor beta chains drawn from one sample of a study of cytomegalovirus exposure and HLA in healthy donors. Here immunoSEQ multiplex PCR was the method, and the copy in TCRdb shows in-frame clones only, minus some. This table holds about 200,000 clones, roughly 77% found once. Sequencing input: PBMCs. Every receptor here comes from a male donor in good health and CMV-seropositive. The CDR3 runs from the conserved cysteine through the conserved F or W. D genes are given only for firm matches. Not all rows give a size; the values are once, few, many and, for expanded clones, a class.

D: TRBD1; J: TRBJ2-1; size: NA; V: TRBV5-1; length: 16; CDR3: CASSLDGQGVLNEQFF; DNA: TGCGCCAGCAGCCTAGACGGACAGGGGGTTTTAAATGAGCAGTTCTTC
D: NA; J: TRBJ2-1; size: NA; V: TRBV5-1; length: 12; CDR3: CASSQAYNEQFF; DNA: TGCGCCAGCAGCCAAGCGTACAATGAGCAGTTCTTC
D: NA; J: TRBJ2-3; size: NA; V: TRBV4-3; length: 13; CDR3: CASSPWGEDTQYF; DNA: TGCGCCAGCAGCCCCTGGGGGGAAGATACGCAGTATTTT
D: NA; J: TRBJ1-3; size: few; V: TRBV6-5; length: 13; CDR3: CASNTGSGNTIYF; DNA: TGTGCCAGCAATACAGGGTCCGGAAACACCATATATTTT
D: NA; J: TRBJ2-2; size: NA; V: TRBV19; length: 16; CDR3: CASSMSSLANTGELFF; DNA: TGTGCCAGTAGTATGTCCAGCCTAGCGAACACCGGGGAGCTGTTTTTT
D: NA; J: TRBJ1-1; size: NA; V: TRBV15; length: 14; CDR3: CATSRGTRNTEAFF; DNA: TGTGCCACCAGCAGGGGGACACGTAACACTGAAGCTTTCTTT
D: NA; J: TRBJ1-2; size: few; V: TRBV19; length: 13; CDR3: CASSLSSGNGYTF; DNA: TGTGCCAGTAGTCTCTCTTCGGGGAATGGCTACACCTTC
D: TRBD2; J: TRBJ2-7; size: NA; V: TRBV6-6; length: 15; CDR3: CASRNSLAGGYEQYF; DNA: TGTGCCAGCAGAAACTCACTAGCGGGAGGTTACGAGCAGTACTTC
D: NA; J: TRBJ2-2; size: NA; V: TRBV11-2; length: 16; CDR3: CASSLASSAATGELFF; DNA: TGCGCCAGCAGCTTAGCGTCTAGCGCGGCCACCGGGGAGCTGTTTTTT
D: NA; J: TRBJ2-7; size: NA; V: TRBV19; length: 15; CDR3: CASSLTRAGTYEQYF; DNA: TGTGCCAGTAGCCTGACTAGGGCGGGGACCTACGAGCAGTACTTC
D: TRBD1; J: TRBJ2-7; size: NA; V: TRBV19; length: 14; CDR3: CASSRDSRSYEQYF; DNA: TGTGCCAGTAGTAGGGACAGCCGCTCCTACGAGCAGTACTTC
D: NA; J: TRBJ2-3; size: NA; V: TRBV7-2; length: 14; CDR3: CASSFDWYTDTQYF; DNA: TGTGCCAGCAGCTTTGACTGGTACACAGATACGCAGTATTTT
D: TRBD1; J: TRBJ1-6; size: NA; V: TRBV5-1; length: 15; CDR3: CASSFLQGSGSPLHF; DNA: TGCGCCAGCAGCTTTTTACAGGGGTCGGGCTCACCCCTCCACTTT
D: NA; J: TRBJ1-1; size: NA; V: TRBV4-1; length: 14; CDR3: CASSQDFRGTEAFF; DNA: TGCGCCAGCAGCCAAGATTTTAGGGGTACCGAAGCTTTCTTT
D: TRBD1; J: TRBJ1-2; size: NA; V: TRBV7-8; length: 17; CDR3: CASSSPEDRQNANGYTF; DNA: TGTGCCAGCAGCTCCCCCGAGGACAGGCAGAACGCCAATGGCTACACCTTC
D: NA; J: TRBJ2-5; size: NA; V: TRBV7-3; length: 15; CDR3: CASSLSPTGGGTQYF; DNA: TGTGCCAGCAGCTTATCTCCGACAGGTGGAGGGACCCAGTACTTC
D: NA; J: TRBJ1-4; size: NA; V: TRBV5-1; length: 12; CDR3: CASSLVVGELFF; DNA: TGCGCCAGCAGCTTGGTCGTGGGAGAACTGTTTTTT
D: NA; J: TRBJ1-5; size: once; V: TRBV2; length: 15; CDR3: CASSDRGLSNQPQHF; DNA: TGTGCCAGCAGTGATCGAGGGTTGAGCAATCAGCCCCAGCATTTT
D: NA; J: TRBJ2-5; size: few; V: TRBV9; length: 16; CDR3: CASSVGIRGTQETQYF; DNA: TGTGCCAGCAGCGTAGGAATCCGGGGGACCCAAGAGACCCAGTACTTC
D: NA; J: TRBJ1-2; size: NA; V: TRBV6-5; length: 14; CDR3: CASSYAGTTYGYTF; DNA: TGTGCCAGCAGTTACGCCGGGACAACTTATGGCTACACCTTC
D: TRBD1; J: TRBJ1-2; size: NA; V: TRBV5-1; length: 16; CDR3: CASFVQRQGKLYGYTF; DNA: TGCGCCAGTTTCGTACAACGACAGGGGAAACTCTATGGCTACACCTTC
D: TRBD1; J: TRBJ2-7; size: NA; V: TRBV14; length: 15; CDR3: CASSVLRQGTYEQYF; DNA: TGTGCCAGCAGCGTACTACGACAGGGAACCTACGAGCAGTACTTC
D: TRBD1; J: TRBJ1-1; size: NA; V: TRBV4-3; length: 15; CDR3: CASRRTGEGNTEAFF; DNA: TGCGCCAGCAGGAGGACAGGGGAAGGGAACACTGAAGCTTTCTTT
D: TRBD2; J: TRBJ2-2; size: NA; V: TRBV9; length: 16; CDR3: CASSPSASGHVGELFF; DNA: TGTGCCAGCAGCCCCTCGGCTAGCGGGCATGTCGGGGAGCTGTTTTTT
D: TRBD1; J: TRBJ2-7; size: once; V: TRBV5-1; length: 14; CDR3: CASTVTGTTYEQYF; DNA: TGCGCCAGCACCGTGACAGGGACGACCTACGAGCAGTACTTC
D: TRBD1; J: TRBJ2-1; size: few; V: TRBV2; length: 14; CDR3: CASTGDRAYNEQFF; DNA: TGTGCCAGCACGGGGGACAGGGCCTACAATGAGCAGTTCTTC
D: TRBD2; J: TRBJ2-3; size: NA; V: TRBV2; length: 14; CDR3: CAGGTSGASDTQYF; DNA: TGTGCCGGGGGGACTAGCGGGGCATCAGATACGCAGTATTTT
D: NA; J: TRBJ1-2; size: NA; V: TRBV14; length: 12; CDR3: CASSQGLYGYTF; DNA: TGTGCCAGCAGCCAGGGGCTCTATGGCTACACCTTC
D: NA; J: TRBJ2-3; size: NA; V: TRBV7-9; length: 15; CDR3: CSSSFWFTGGDTQYF; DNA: TGTTCCAGCAGCTTTTGGTTTACAGGAGGGGATACGCAGTATTTT
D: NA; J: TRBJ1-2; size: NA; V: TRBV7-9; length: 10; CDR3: CASSRTVKDF; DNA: TGTGCCAGCAGCCGGACAGTTAAAGACTTC